This T cell receptor (beta chain) stems from a study of shared clonotypes between healthy human individuals (dated by TCRdb to between 2020 and 2021). Study-level background: Three men and a couple of women, aged 18 to 49 years, made up the cohort. For each donor, three plates each were used for CD4 naive and CD4 memory, two plates were used for CD8 naive, and one plate was used for CD8 memory. The study deeply sequenced blood TCR repertoires of several healthy adults to estimate repertoire size and the extent of clonotype sharing between individuals. Per donor, leukapheresis produced somewhere between about 0.8 and 9 billion PBMCs. Libraries were prepared and TCR repertoires were sequenced by different laboratories using diverse techniques, in order to increase sequencing depth and limit assay-specific biases.

The germline V gene yields SQVTM for CDR1 and ANQGSEA for CDR2. The CDR3 measures 14 amino acids from cysteine to phenylalanine. The CDR3 DNA has 42 bases and is translated from base 1. The V end gives up 5 bases and the J end 1 base, leaving 7 bases in the junction not matched to a gene. What the work shows at the level of the full study, not this receptor alone: Pairwise subsampling indicated that sequencing depth was expected to affect the degree of clonotype sharing among donors. Larger estimated clonotype richness was generally found for naive subsets than for memory subsets. Because the study included only a small number of donors, the genetic and exposure-history diversity represented was limited. Even with the large sequencing depth, rarefaction of the sorted-subset datasets indicated that sequencing was incomplete. Higher generation probabilities were observed for clonotypes shared by all four sorted-subset donors than for non-shared clonotypes. Only blood was sampled, and tissue TCR repertoires likely differ from those in blood. Sharing across a few donors was observed for roughly 5% of naive CD4, around 3.5% of naive CD8, 2% to 2.5% of memory CD4, and around 0.44% of memory CD8 clonotypes.

CD8 naive samples consisted of CD45RO-negative cells that were positively selected for CCR7, yielding a CD45RA+CCR7+ population without TemRA cells. Healthy HIV-negative adults with no recently reported acute infections or vaccinations were included as donors. Every donor was a Caucasian adult living in Nashville, Tennessee, USA. After blood collection by leukapheresis, PBMCs were isolated using Ficoll-Histopaque density gradient centrifugation and then cryopreserved in the vapor phase of liquid nitrogen. Analytical flow cytometry was used to check the purity and quantity of each magnetically sorted T cell population. Each sorted fraction had its genomic DNA isolated and then quantified by UV absorbance on a Nanodrop 2000c. In regard to this clone: It has no known antigen specificity. The input lacks base qualities; no much larger clone sits a single base away.

Using the deep immunoSEQ assay, TCR CDR3 regions were amplified from genomic DNA by multiplex PCR. Genomic DNA extracted from each cell subset was distributed evenly over all wells of several immunoSEQ 96-well plates, and each plate served as one replicate. Each replicate PCR for sorted subsets received around 200 ng genomic DNA, equal to tens of thousands of T cell genomes. Purified libraries were quantified with a Qubit 3.0 fluorometer, sized on a Bioanalyzer 2100, and re-quantified with the KAPA Library Quantification kit. Each immunoSEQ 96-well plate was sequenced on its own single-read 150-cycle Illumina NextSeq 550 flow cell. The authors processed their data as follows. Because only junctional sequences without quality scores were contained in the immunoSEQ output, filtering matching that applied to full-length reads could not be performed. To assign V/J genes and CDR3, sequences were annotated using PyIR, a Python wrapper for IgBLAST v1.9, with IMGT germline references. Reads were filtered out if the reads had weak V/J assignments (E-value above 1e-6), no CDR3, stop codons, out-of-frame junctions, or ambiguous translated residues. A V3J clonotype was defined by an identical inferred V gene, J gene, and CDR3 amino acid sequence. Percentage overlap between repertoires was computed as shared unique clonotypes divided by the size of the smaller repertoire. Richness of each repertoire was evaluated using RTK rarefaction, the Chao1 estimator, and Recon v2.1 estimates of unobserved clonotypes. Generation probabilities for all TCRbeta clonotypes obtained by the gDNA method from a handful of donors were computed using OLGA. Imported from immuneACCESS, the table was reduced by TCRdb to in-frame sequences with V and J called. These copies leave out some clones; in studies compared against another copy, an unresolved V gene accounts for under half, and the cause of the remainder is not known. That table is the source of V, J and clone size, and D and trimming were worked out from the DNA. This sample lists about 2 million clones; about 95% were detected once. Roughly 1% of the sample is held by the ten biggest clonotypes.

Sequenced: naive CD8+ T cells sorted from blood. The sample's cell subset or site, from its label and the paper: CD45RA+CCR7+. The clonotype was recovered from a man aged 18 to 30 in good health. The V and J segments used are TRBV29-1 and TRBJ2-5; TRBD1 fits 7 bases in the junction. The nucleotides are TGCAGCGTTTTAGGACAGGCAAGCCAAGAGACCCAGTACTTC. This sequence encodes CSVLGQASQETQYF.